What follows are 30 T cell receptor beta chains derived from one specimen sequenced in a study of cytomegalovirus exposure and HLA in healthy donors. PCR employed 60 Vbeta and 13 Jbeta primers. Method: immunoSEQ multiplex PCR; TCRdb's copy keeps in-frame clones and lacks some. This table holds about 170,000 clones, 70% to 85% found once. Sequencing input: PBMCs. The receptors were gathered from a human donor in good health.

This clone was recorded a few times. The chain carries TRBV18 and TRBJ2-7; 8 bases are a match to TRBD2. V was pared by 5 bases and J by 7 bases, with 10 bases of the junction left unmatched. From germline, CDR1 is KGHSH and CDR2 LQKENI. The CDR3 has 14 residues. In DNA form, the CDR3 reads TGTGCCAGCTCAGGGCAGCGGGGGCCAGGGGAGCAGTACTTC. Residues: CASSGQRGPGEQYF.

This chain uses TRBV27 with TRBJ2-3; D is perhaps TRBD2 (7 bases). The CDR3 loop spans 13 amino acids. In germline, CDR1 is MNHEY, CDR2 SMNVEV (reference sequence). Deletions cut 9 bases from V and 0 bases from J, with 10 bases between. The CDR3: CASGGASTDTQYF. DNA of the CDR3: TGTGCCAGTGGGGGGGCGAGCACAGATACGCAGTATTTT.

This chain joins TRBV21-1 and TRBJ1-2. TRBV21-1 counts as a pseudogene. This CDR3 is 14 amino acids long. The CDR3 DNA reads TGTGCCAGCAGGAGAGGGGAGGCCGGTGGTGGCTACACCTTC. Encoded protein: CASRRGEAGGGYTF.

DNA for the CDR3: TGTGCCAGCAGCGTAGCCCCAGCGAACTCCTACGAGCAGTACTTC. Residues: CASSVAPANSYEQYF. This rearrangement joins TRBV9 to TRBJ2-7; D remains ambiguous. This CDR3 is built from 15 residues. The V gene's germline CDR1 is SGDLS and CDR2 YYNGEE. Trimming left V 0 bases short and J 0 bases short, with 10 bases between.

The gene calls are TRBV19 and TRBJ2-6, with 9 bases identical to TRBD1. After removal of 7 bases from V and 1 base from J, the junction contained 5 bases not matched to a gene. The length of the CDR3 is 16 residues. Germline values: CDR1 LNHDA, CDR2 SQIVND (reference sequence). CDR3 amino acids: CASTGTGLSGANVLTF. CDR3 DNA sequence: TGTGCCAGTACCGGGACAGGGCTGTCTGGGGCCAACGTCCTGACTTTC.

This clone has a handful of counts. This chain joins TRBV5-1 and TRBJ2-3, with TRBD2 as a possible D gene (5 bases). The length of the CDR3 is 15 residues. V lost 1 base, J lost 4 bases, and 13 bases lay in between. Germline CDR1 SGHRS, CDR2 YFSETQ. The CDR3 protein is CASSLSPSKADTQYF. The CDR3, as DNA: TGCGCCAGCAGCTTGTCGCCTAGCAAGGCAGATACGCAGTATTTT. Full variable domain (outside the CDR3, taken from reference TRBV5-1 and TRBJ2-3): KAGVTQTPRYLIKTRGQQVTLSCSPISGHRSVSWYQQTPGQGLQFLFEYFSETQRNKGNFPGRFSGRQFSNSRSEMNVSTLELGDSALYLCASSLSPSKADTQYFGPGTRLTVL.

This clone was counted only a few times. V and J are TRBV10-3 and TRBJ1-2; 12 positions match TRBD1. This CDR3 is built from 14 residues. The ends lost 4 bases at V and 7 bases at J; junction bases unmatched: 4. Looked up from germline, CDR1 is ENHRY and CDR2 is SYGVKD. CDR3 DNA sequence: TGTGCCATCAGTGGGGACAGGGGGCCCGGTGGCTACACCTTC. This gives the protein CAISGDRGPGGYTF.

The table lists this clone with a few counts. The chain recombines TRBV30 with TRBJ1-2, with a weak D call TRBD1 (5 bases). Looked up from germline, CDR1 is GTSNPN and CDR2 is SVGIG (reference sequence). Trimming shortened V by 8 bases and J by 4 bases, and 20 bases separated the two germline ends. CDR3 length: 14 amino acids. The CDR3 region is CAHHPGEGPYGYTF. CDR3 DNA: TGTGCCCACCACCCGGGGGAGGGGCCCTATGGCTACACCTTC.

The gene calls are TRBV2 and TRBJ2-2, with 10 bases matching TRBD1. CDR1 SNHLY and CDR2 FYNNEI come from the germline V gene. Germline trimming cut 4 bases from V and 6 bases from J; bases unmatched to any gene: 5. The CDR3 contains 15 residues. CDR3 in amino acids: CASSAGTGDSGELFF. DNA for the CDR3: TGTGCCAGCAGTGCCGGGACAGGGGATTCCGGGGAGCTGTTTTTT.

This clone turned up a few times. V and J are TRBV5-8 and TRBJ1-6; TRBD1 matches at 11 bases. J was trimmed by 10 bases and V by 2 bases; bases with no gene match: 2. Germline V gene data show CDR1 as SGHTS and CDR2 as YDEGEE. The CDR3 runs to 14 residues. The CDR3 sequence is CASSFGTGGSPLHF. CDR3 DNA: TGTGCCAGCAGCTTCGGGACAGGGGGATCACCCCTCCACTTT. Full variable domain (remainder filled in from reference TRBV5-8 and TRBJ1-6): EAGVTQSPTHLIKTRGQQATLRCSPISGHTSVYWYQQALGLGLQFLLWYDEGEERNRGNFPPRFSGRQFPNYSSELNVNALELEDSALYLCASSFGTGGSPLHFGNGTRLTVT.

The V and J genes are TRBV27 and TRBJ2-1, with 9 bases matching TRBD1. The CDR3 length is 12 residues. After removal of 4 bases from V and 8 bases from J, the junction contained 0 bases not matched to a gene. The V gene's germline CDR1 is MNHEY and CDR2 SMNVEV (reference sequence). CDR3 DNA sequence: TGTGCCAGCAGTTGGACAGGGGATGAGCAGTTCTTC. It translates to CASSWTGDEQFF.

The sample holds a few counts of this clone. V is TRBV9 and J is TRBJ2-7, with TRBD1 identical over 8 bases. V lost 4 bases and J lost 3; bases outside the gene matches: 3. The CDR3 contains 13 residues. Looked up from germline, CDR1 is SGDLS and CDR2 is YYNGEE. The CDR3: CASSNRGIYEQYF. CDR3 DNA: TGTGCCAGCAGCAACAGGGGGATCTACGAGCAGTACTTC. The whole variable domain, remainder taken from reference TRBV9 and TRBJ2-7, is DSGVTQTPKHLITATGQRVTLRCSPRSGDLSVYWYQQSLDQGLQFLIQYYNGEERAKGNILERFSAQQFPDLHSELNLSSLELGDSALYFCASSNRGIYEQYFGPGTRLTVT.

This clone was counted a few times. CDR3 coding DNA: TGTGCCAGCAGCGTAGGCCCCCGAGGGGAAGCTTTCTTT. This translates into CASSVGPRGEAFF. This chain links TRBV9 with TRBJ1-1; no clear D. CDR1 SGDLS and CDR2 YYNGEE come from the germline V gene. The length of the CDR3 is 13 residues. Trimming removed 0 bases from V and 8 bases from J, with 11 bases in between.

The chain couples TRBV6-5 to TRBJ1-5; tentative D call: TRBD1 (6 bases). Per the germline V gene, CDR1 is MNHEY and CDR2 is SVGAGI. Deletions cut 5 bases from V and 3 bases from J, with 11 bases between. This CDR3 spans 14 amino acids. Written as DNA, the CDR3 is TGTGCCAGCAGTGGACAGCCGTCCAATCAGCCCCAGCATTTT. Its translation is CASSGQPSNQPQHF.

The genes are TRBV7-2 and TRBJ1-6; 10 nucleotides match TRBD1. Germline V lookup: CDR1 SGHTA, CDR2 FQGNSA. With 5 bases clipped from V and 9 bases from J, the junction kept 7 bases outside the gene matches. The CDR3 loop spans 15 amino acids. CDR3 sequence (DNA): TGTGCCAGCAGCCGACCCGGGACAGGGGCTTCACCCCTCCACTTT. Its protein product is CASSRPGTGASPLHF.

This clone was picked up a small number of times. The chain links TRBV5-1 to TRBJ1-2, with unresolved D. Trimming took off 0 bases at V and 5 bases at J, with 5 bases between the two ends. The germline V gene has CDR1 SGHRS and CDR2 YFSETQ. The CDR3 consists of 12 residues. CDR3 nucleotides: TGCGCCAGCAGCTTGGACAGTTATGGCTACACCTTC. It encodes CASSLDSYGYTF.

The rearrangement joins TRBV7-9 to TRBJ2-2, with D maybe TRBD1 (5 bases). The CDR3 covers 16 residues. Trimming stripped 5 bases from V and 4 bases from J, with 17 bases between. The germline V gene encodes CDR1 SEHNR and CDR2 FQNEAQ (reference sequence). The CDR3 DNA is TGTGCCAGCAGCGCCACAGGATCTTCAGTCACCGGGGAGCTGTTTTTT. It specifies CASSATGSSVTGELFF.

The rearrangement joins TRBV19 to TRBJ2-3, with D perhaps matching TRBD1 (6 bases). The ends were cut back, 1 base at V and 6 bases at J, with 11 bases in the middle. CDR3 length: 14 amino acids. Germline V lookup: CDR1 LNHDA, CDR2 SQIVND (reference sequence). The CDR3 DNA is TGTGCCAGTAGTATAGCAAGACAGGACGATACGCAGTATTTT. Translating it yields CASSIARQDDTQYF. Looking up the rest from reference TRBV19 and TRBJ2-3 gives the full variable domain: DGGITQSPKYLFRKEGQNVTLSCEQNLNHDAMYWYRQDPGQGLRLIYYSQIVNDFQKGDIAEGYSVSREKKESFPLTVTSAQKNPTAFYLCASSIARQDDTQYFGPGTRLTVL.

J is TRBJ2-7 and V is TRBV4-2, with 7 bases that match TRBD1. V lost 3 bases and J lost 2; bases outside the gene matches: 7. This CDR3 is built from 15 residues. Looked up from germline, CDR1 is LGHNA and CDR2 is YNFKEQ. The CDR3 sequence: CASSQPGQPAYEQYF. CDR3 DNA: TGTGCCAGCAGCCAGCCGGGACAGCCAGCCTACGAGCAGTACTTC.

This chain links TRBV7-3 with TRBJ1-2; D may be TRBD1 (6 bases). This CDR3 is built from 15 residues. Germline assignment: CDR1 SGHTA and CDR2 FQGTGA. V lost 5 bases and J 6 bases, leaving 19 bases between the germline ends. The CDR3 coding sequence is TGTGCCAGCAGCCTAGGACAGTCGGTCTGGGATGGCTACACCTTC. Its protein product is CASSLGQSVWDGYTF.

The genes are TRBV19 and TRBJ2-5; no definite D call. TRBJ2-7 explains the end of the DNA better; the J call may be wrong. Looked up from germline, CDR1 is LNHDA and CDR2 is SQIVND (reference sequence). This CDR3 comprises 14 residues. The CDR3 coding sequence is TGTGCCAGTAGTATAGGTAGCAGAAGCCACGAGCAGTACTTC. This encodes CASSIGSRSHEQYF.

The CDR3, as DNA: TGTGCCAGCAGCTCAGGGAGGATGACTGAGAAGGGTTACGAGCAGTACTTC. Amino acids: CASSSGRMTEKGYEQYF. The chain uses TRBV7-9 and TRBJ2-7; tentatively, D is TRBD2 (6 bases). The CDR3 contains 17 residues. Germline CDR1 is SEHNR and CDR2 is FQNEAQ (reference sequence). Trimming removed 4 bases from V and 4 bases from J, with 23 bases in between. The full variable domain, its missing parts supplied by reference TRBV7-9 and TRBJ2-7, is DTGVSQNPRHKITKRGQNVTFRCDPISEHNRLYWYRQTLGQGPEFLTYFQNEAQLEKSRLLSDRFSAERPKGSFSTLEIQRTEQGDSAMYLCASSSGRMTEKGYEQYFGPGTRLTVT.

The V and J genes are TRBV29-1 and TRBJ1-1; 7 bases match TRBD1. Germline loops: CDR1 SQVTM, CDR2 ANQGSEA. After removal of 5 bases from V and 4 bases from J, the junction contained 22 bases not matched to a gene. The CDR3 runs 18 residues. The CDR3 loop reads CSVRTVRSGTAMGTEAFF. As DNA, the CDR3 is TGCAGCGTTCGAACAGTCCGCTCCGGGACAGCTATGGGCACTGAAGCTTTCTTT.

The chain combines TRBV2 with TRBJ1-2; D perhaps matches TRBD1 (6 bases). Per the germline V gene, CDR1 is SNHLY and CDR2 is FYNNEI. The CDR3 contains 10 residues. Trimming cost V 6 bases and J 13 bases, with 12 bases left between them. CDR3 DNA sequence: TGTGCCAGCAGGATGGGGACATGCACCTTC. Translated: CASRMGTCTF.

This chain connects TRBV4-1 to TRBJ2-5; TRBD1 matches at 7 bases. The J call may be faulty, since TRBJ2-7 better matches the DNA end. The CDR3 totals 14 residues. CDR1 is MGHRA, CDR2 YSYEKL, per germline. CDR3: CASSQITGEGEQYF. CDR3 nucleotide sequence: TGCGCCAGCAGCCAAATAACAGGGGAAGGCGAGCAGTACTTC.

CDR3 DNA: TGTGCCAGCTCACCAGGCAGGGGGGACTATGGCTACACCTTC. It yields the protein CASSPGRGDYGYTF. This chain links TRBV18 with TRBJ1-2; 7 positions match TRBD1. The V segment lost 2 bases and the J segment 3 bases; nucleotides outside the gene matches: 3. The germline gives CDR1 KGHSH, CDR2 LQKENI. The CDR3 runs 14 residues. The full variable domain, rest sourced from reference TRBV18 and TRBJ1-2, is NAGVMQNPRHLVRRRGQEARLRCSPMKGHSHVYWYRQLPEEGLKFMVYLQKENIIDESGMPKERFSAEFPKEGPSILRIQQVVRGDSAAYFCASSPGRGDYGYTFGSGTRLTVV.

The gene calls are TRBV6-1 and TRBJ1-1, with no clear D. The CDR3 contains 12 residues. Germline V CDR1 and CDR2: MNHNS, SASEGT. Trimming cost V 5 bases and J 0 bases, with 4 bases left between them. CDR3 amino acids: CASSLMNTEAFF. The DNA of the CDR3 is TGTGCCAGCAGTTTAATGAACACTGAAGCTTTCTTT.

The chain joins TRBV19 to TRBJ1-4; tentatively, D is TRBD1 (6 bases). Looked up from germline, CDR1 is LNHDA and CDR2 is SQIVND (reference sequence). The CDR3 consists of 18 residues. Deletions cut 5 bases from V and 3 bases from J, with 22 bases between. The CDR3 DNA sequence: TGTGCCAGTAGTGCCTACCTCCCCGGCAGGGGCTCTAATGAAAAACTGTTTTTT. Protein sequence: CASSAYLPGRGSNEKLFF. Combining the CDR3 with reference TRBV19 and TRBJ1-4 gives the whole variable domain DGGITQSPKYLFRKEGQNVTLSCEQNLNHDAMYWYRQDPGQGLRLIYYSQIVNDFQKGDIAEGYSVSREKKESFPLTVTSAQKNPTAFYLCASSAYLPGRGSNEKLFFGSGTQLSVL.

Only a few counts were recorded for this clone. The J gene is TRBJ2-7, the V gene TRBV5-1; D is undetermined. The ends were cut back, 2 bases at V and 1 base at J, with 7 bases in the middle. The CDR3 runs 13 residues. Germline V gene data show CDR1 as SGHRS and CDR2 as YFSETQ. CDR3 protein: CASSFSQSYEQYF. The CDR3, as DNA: TGCGCCAGCAGCTTTTCCCAGTCCTACGAGCAGTACTTC.

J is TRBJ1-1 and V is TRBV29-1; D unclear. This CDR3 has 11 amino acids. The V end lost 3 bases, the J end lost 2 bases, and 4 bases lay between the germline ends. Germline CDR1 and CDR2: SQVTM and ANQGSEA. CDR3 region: CSVDQNTEAFF. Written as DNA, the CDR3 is TGCAGCGTTGACCAAAACACTGAAGCTTTCTTT.